One T cell receptor (beta chain) is described in this entry. As yet, its antigen is unknown. The sample comes from a study of T cell repertoires in cytomegalovirus infection. On the study more broadly: Indications of both CMV infection and matching HLA type were provided by public TCR beta signatures. Study-wide results and limits: The study found HLA-C-restricted CMV-specific TCR beta clonotypes dominating the ex vivo response.

V lost 5 bases to trimming and J lost 4 bases, with 14 bases between them. Per germline, CDR1 MNHEY and CDR2 SMNVEV (reference sequence). This CDR3 spans 14 amino acids. Using its own MiXCR run on the reads, TCRdb lists one record per CDR3 protein. Here the sample spans approximately 990,000 distinct CDR3 sequences, around 29% being singletons. The sequenced sample was cultured CD8+ T cells from PBMCs, obtained from culture after CMV antigen stimulation. The clonotype originates from a human donor in good health (CMV status not recorded). Some clones in this sample may be carry-over from other donors' samples. The chain links TRBV27 to TRBJ1-2, with TRBD1 as a possible D gene (6 bases). The CDR3 sequence: CASSPRAGVYGYTF. The CDR3 nucleotides read TGTGCCAGCAGTCCAAGGGCAGGGGTCTATGGCTACACCTTC.